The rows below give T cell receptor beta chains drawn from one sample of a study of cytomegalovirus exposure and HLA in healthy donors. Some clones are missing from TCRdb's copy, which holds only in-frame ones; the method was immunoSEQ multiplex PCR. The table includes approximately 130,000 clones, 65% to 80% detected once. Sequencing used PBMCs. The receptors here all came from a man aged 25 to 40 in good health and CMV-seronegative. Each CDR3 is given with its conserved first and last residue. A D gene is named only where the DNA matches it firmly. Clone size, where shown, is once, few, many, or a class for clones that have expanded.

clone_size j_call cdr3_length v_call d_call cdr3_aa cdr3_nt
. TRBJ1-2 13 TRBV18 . CASSPPGGYGYTF TGTGCCAGCTCACCACCGGGGGGCTATGGCTACACCTTC
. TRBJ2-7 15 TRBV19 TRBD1 CASSTHRDRAYEQYF TGTGCCAGTAGTACCCACCGGGACAGGGCCTACGAGCAGTACTTC
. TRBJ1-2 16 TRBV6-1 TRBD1 CASSDPTRTGNYGYTF TGTGCCAGCAGTGACCCCACACGGACAGGGAACTATGGCTACACCTTC
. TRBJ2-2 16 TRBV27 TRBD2 CASSLTSGVNTGELFF TGTGCCAGCAGTTTGACTAGCGGGGTGAACACCGGGGAGCTGTTTTTT
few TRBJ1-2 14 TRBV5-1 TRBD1 CASSLGQGAGGYTF TGCGCCAGCAGCTTAGGACAGGGGGCAGGTGGCTACACCTTC
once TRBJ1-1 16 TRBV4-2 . CASSRRTRTREVEAFF TGTGCCAGCAGCAGACGGACACGCACAAGGGAAGTTGAAGCTTTCTTT
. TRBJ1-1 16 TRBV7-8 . CASSLRPDMPLIEAFF TGTGCCAGCAGCCTTCGCCCGGACATGCCTTTAATAGAAGCTTTCTTT
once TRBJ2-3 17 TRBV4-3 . CASSQDAQVGGTDTQYF TGCGCCAGCAGCCAAGATGCGCAGGTTGGCGGGACAGATACGCAGTATTTT
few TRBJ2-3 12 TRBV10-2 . CASSEFLYTQYF TGCGCCAGCAGTGAGTTCCTTTATACGCAGTATTTT
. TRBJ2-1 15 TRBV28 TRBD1 CASRAGTGYYNEQFF TGTGCCAGCAGAGCCGGGACAGGGTACTACAATGAGCAGTTCTTC
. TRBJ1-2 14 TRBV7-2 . CASSFWQGGYGYTF TGTGCCAGCAGCTTCTGGCAGGGAGGGTATGGCTACACCTTC
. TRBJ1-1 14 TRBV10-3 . CAILSGQKNTEAFF TGTGCCATCTTGTCAGGACAGAAGAACACTGAAGCTTTCTTT
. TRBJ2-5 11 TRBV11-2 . CASSLVLFQYF TGTGCCAGCAGCTTAGTACTTTTCCAGTACTTC
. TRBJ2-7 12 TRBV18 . CASSPQEYEQYF TGTGCCAGCTCACCACAGGAGTACGAGCAGTACTTC
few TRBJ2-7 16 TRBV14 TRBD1 CASSQVQTGGSYEQYF TGTGCCAGCAGCCAAGTTCAGACAGGGGGCTCCTACGAGCAGTACTTC